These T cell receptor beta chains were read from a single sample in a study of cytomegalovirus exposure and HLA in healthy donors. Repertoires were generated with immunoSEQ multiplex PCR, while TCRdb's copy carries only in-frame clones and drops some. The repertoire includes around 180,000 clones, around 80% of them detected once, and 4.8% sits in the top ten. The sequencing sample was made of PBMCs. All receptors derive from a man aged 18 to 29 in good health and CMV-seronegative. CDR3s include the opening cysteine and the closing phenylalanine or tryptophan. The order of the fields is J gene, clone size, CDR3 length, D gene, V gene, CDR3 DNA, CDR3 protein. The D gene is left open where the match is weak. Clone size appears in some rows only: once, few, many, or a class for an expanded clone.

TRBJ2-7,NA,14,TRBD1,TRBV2,TGTGCCAGCAGGGTCCGACAGGGATCCCTCGAGCAGTACTTC,CASRVRQGSLEQYF
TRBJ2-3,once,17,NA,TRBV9,TGTGCCAGCAGCGTAGCCACGGTAGGGGGTACCACAGATACGCAGTATTTT,CASSVATVGGTTDTQYF
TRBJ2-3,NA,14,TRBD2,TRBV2,TGTGCCAGCTCGAGCGGGGCAGGGATAGATACGCAGTATTTT,CASSSGAGIDTQYF
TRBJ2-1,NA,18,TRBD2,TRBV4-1,TGCGCCAGCAGCCTCCGACCGGGACTAACGGGGCGCTACAATGAGCAGTTCTTC,CASSLRPGLTGRYNEQFF
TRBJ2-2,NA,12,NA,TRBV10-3,TGTGCCGCCCACGAGGACACCGGGGAGCTGTTTTTT,CAAHEDTGELFF
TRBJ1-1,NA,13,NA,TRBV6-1,TGTGCCTACAAAGGACAGACGAACACTGAAGCTTTCTTT,CAYKGQTNTEAFF
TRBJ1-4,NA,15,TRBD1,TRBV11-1,TGTGCCAGCAGCGAGCGGACAGGGGGCTTTGAAAAACTGTTTTTT,CASSERTGGFEKLFF
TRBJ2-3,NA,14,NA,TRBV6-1,TGTGCCAGCAGTGTGGGAGATGACACAGATACGCAGTATTTT,CASSVGDDTDTQYF
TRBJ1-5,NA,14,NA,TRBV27,TGTGCCAGCAGTTTAAGGGGTAGCAATCAGCCCCAGCATTTT,CASSLRGSNQPQHF
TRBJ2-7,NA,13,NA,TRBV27,TGTGCCAGCAGACGCCAGGGATCCTACGAGCAGTACTTC,CASRRQGSYEQYF
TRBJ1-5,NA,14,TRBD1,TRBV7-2,TGTGCCAGCAGCCACCGACAGGGGGTTCAGCCCCAGCATTTT,CASSHRQGVQPQHF
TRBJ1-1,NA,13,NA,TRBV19,TGTGCCAGTAGTAGGGGGGGGGCGACTGAAGCTTTCTTT,CASSRGGATEAFF
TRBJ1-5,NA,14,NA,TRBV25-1,TGTGCCAGCAGTACGACAGGAGCTAATCAGCCCCAGCATTTT,CASSTTGANQPQHF
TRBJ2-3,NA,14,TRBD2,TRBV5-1,TGCGCCAGCAGTTCGGGGGGGGGCACAGATACGCAGTATTTT,CASSSGGGTDTQYF
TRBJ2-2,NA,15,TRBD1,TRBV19,TGTGCCACCACCTGGGACAGGAGAAACACCGGGGAGCTGTTTTTT,CATTWDRRNTGELFF
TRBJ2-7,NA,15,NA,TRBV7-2,TGTGCCAGCAGATCCTCCGGGGTCCTAACCTACGAGCAGTACTTC,CASRSSGVLTYEQYF
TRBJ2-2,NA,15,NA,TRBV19,TGTGCCAGTAGTATTCTGTCGGGGAACACCGGGGAGCTGTTTTTT,CASSILSGNTGELFF
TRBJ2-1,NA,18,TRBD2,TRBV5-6,TGTGCCAGCAGTTCCTTCTCTAGCGGGACTATTGCCTACAATGAGCAGTTCTTC,CASSSFSSGTIAYNEQFF
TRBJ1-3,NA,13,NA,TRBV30,TGTGCCTGGAACAGGCAGTATGGAAACACCATATATTTT,CAWNRQYGNTIYF
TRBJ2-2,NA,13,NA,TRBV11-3,TGTGCCAGCAGCCCAGGGGACACCGGGGAGCTGTTTTTT,CASSPGDTGELFF
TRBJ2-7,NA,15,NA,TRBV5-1,TGCGCCAGCAGCTTGGTAGGCGGAACCCGCTACGAGCAGTACTTC,CASSLVGGTRYEQYF
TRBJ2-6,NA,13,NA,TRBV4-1,TGCGCCAGCAGCACAACTGGGGCCAACGTCCTGACTTTC,CASSTTGANVLTF
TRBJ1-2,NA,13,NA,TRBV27,TGTGCCAGCAGTGTGGGGGGGAACTATGGCTACACCTTC,CASSVGGNYGYTF
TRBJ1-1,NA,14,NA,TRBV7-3,TGTGCCAGCAGCTTAACCGGAGGGGACACTGAAGCTTTCTTT,CASSLTGGDTEAFF
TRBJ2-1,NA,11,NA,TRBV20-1,TGCAGTGCTAGAGATCAGTATGAGCAGTTCTTC,CSARDQYEQFF
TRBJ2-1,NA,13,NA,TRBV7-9,TGTGCCAGCAGCCGTCGAGGGGGGGATGAGCAGTTCTTC,CASSRRGGDEQFF
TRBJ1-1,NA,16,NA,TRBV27,TGTGCCAGCAGTTTATACCGCGGGTCTGGCTACACTGAAGCTTTCTTT,CASSLYRGSGYTEAFF
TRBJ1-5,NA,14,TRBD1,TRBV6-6,TGTGCCAGCAGTTCGACAGGGATCAATCAGCCCCAGCATTTT,CASSSTGINQPQHF
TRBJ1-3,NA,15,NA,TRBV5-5,TGTGCCAGCAGCTTCGGACTGATGTCTGGAAACACCATATATTTT,CASSFGLMSGNTIYF
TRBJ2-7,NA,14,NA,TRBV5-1,TGCGCCAGCAGCTCGGGGGACAGTGCCTACGAGCAGTACTTC,CASSSGDSAYEQYF
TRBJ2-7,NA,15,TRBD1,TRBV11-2,TGTGCCAGCAGCTTAGATTCCAAACAGGGGTACGAGCAGTACTTC,CASSLDSKQGYEQYF
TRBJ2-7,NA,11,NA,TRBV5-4,TGTGCCAGCAGCTCTCCAGGGGAGCAGTACTTC,CASSSPGEQYF
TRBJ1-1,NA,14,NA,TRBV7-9,TGTGCCAGCAGCTTGCCGGCGGGTGCCACTGAAGCTTTCTTT,CASSLPAGATEAFF
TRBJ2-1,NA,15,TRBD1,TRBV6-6,TGTGCCAGCAGAACCGGGACAGGGGGTGTCGGTGAGCAGTTCTTC,CASRTGTGGVGEQFF
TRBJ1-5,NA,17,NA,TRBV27,TGTGCCAGCAGACCAAAGGAGCAGGGGCGCATTGCTCAGCCCCAGCATTTT,CASRPKEQGRIAQPQHF
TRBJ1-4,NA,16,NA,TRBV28,TGTGCCAGCAGTCCACAGGTGAGGGGGAAGAATGAAAAACTGTTTTTT,CASSPQVRGKNEKLFF
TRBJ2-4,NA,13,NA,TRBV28,TGTGCCAGCAGTTTACTTTCCAAAAACATTCAGTACTTC,CASSLLSKNIQYF
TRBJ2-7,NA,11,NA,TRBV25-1,TGTGCCAGCAGTGACCACTACGAGCAGTACTTC,CASSDHYEQYF
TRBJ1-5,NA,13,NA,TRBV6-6,TGTGCCAGCAGTACACAGGGACATCAGCCCCAGCATTTT,CASSTQGHQPQHF
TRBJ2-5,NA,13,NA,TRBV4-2,TGTGCCAGCAGCCAAGATCGCGGAGAGACCCAGTACTTC,CASSQDRGETQYF
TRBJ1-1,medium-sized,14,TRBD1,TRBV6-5,TGTGCCAGCAGTCTAGACCTCCAGGGGGCTGAAGCTTTCTTT,CASSLDLQGAEAFF
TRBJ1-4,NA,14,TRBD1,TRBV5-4,TGTGCCAGCAGCAATCGAACAGGGGGAGAAAAACTGTTTTTT,CASSNRTGGEKLFF
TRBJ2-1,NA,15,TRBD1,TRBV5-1,TGCGCCAGCAGAAACCGACAGGGTACCTACAATGAGCAGTTCTTC,CASRNRQGTYNEQFF
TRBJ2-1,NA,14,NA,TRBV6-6,TGTGCCAGCAGTTACTCGACTCACGGTAATGAGCAGTTCTTC,CASSYSTHGNEQFF
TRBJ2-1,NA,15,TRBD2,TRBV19,TGTGCCAGTAGCCCGATAGCGGGACCCACGGCTGAGCAGTTCTTC,CASSPIAGPTAEQFF
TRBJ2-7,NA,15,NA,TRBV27,TGTGCCAGCAGTTTACAAGGGGGTAGCTCCTACGAGCAGTACTTC,CASSLQGGSSYEQYF
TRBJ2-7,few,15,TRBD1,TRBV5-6,TGTGCCAGCAGCTTGGGGGACAGGGCTTTCTACGAGCAGTACTTC,CASSLGDRAFYEQYF
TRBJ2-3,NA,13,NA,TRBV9,TGTGCCAGCAGCCCCCACTACGCTTATACGCAGTATTTT,CASSPHYAYTQYF
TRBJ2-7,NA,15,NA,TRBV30,TGTGCCTGGAGTGCCGGGACTCTCCGGGCATACGAGCAGTACTTC,CAWSAGTLRAYEQYF
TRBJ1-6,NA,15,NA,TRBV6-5,TGTGCCAGCAGGCTAGACAGTTCCCTTGCTTCACCCCTCCACTTT,CASRLDSSLASPLHF
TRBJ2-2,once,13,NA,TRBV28,TGTGCCAGCAGTCGTGTCGGGGCCGGGGAGCTGTTTTTT,CASSRVGAGELFF
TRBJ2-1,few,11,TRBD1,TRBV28,TGTGCCAGCAGTTTAGGACAGGTGCAGTTCTTC,CASSLGQVQFF
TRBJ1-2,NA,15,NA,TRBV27,TGTGCCAGCAGTTTAGAAGCCCCCCCCAACTATGGCTACACCTTC,CASSLEAPPNYGYTF
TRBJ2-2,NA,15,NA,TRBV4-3,TGCGCCAGCAGCCAAGGGAGGTCCCCCCGGGGGGAGCTGTTTTTT,CASSQGRSPRGELFF
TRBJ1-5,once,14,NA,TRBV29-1,TGCAGCGTAGCGCAGGGAAATAGCAATCAGCCCCAGCATTTT,CSVAQGNSNQPQHF
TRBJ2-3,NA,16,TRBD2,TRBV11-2,TGTGCCAGCAGCTCCAGACTAGCGGGAGCCACAGATACGCAGTATTTT,CASSSRLAGATDTQYF